Following are 21 T cell receptor beta chains from one sample sequenced in a study of Ad26.COV2.S vaccination and SARS-CoV-2 variants. Repertoires were generated with immunoSEQ multiplex PCR, while TCRdb's copy carries only in-frame clones and drops some. The data show hundreds of thousands of clones, roughly 90% seen once. The sample's treatment: around 19 received Ad26.COV2.S at low or high dose, single or two shots; 5 received placebo; per-sample allocation not given. Sampling was done on day 63 after the first vaccine or placebo injection. The sequences come from peripheral blood, collected in a trial of Ad26.COV2.S vaccine versus placebo. These receptors were collected from a person aged 18-60 years who received the Ad26.COV2.S COVID-19 vaccine or a placebo.

The chain employs TRBV19 and TRBJ1-4; the D is unclear. This CDR3 comprises 14 residues. The germline V gene encodes CDR1 LNHDA and CDR2 SQIVND (reference sequence). Trimming took off 5 bases at V and 8 bases at J, with 15 bases between the two ends. CDR3 amino acids: CASSVRPSLEKLFF. CDR3 in DNA: TGTGCCAGTAGTGTCCGGCCCTCTTTGGAAAAACTGTTTTTT.

The V gene is TRBV2, the J gene TRBJ1-2, with D uncertain. V was cut by 1 base and J by 3 bases, with 9 bases left in between. The V gene's germline CDR1 is SNHLY and CDR2 FYNNEI. This CDR3 comprises 14 residues. DNA of the CDR3: TGTGCCAGCAGTGAAGGAGGGTCCGACTATGGCTACACCTTC. Translated, it gives CASSEGGSDYGYTF.

The CDR3 DNA reads TGCGCCAGCAACCCTAGCGGGAGTTACAATGAGCAGTTCTTC. It yields the protein CASNPSGSYNEQFF. The V gene is TRBV10-2, the J gene TRBJ2-1, with TRBD2 matching 10 bases. Germline V gives CDR1 WSHSY, CDR2 SAAADI. The CDR3 has 14 amino acids. V lost 7 bases, J lost 4 bases, and 4 bases stayed unmatched.

The chain uses TRBV27 and TRBJ1-5; D is unresolved. Germline V gene sequence: CDR1 MNHEY, CDR2 SMNVEV (reference sequence). V was clipped by 2 bases and J by 3 bases, with 8 bases between them. The CDR3 has 14 residues. CDR3: CASSLGADNQPQHF. CDR3 nucleotides: TGTGCCAGCAGTTTAGGAGCGGACAATCAGCCCCAGCATTTT.

In this sample, this clone turned up once. The chain links TRBV2 to TRBJ2-3; D not certain. The CDR3 covers 14 residues. The V end lost 8 bases, the J end lost 2 bases, and 14 bases lay between the germline ends. Germline V gene sequence: CDR1 SNHLY, CDR2 FYNNEI. The DNA for the CDR3 is TGTGCCAGCTCCTTCGCCAGGCCCACAGATACGCAGTATTTT. This gives the protein CASSFARPTDTQYF.

This chain joins TRBV11-2 and TRBJ2-1; no definite D call. Trimming stripped 0 bases from V and 5 bases from J, with 11 bases between. This CDR3 region has 15 residues. Germline V CDR1 and CDR2: SGHAT, FQNNGV. The CDR3 is CASSLDLLRHNEQFF. The CDR3 region has the DNA TGTGCCAGCAGCTTAGATCTTTTACGGCACAATGAGCAGTTCTTC.

The V and J genes are TRBV28 and TRBJ2-7; D tentatively reads TRBD1 or TRBD2 (5 bases each). The CDR3 contains 14 residues. Germline loops: CDR1 MDHEN, CDR2 SYDVKM. V was pared by 2 bases and J by 0 bases, with 8 bases between. As DNA, the CDR3 is TGTGCCAGCAGTTTACTGGGGGTCTCCTACGAGCAGTACTTC. It translates to CASSLLGVSYEQYF.

This clone occurred once. The J gene is TRBJ1-2, the V gene TRBV7-6; maybe TRBD1 (6 bases). Germline V CDR1 and CDR2: SGHVS, FNYEAQ. The CDR3 is made up of 15 amino acids. Trimming pared 5 bases from V and 2 bases from J, leaving 15 bases between. CDR3 in DNA: TGTGCCAGCAGCCCCCGTGGAGGGGGGAACTATGGCTACACCTTC. Translated: CASSPRGGGNYGYTF.

The chain combines TRBV29-1 with TRBJ1-2; D perhaps matches TRBD1 (5 bases). V dropped 5 bases and J dropped 7 bases, with 20 bases sitting between them. This CDR3 has 14 residues. Germline V CDR1 and CDR2: SQVTM, ANQGSEA. The CDR3 DNA reads as TGCAGCGTTCTACCGGGACCAATCAGGTCTGGCTACACCTTC. Its translation is CSVLPGPIRSGYTF.

J is TRBJ1-5 and V is TRBV7-2, with a possible D match to TRBD1 (6 bases). CDR3 size: 13 residues. The germline V gene encodes CDR1 SGHTA and CDR2 FQGNSA. V lost 5 bases, J lost 5 bases, and 10 bases lay in between. The CDR3 sequence is CASSADRYQPQHF. DNA for the CDR3: TGTGCCAGCAGCGCAGACAGGTATCAGCCCCAGCATTTT. The variable domain in full, with the rest retrieved from reference TRBV7-2 and TRBJ1-5, is GAGVSQSPSNKVTEKGKDVELRCDPISGHTALYWYRQSLGQGLEFLIYFQGNSAPDKSGLPSDRFSAERTGGSVSTLTIQRTQQEDSAVYLCASSADRYQPQHFGDGTRLSIL.

V and J are TRBV7-6 and TRBJ2-1; D is perhaps TRBD2 (6 bases). V was trimmed by 5 bases and J by 7 bases, leaving 12 bases between them. The CDR3 is 13 residues long. The germline gives CDR1 SGHVS, CDR2 FNYEAQ. CDR3: CASSPWTTNEQFF. CDR3 nucleotide sequence: TGTGCCAGCAGCCCCTGGACTACGAATGAGCAGTTCTTC.

In regard to this clone: Other DNA sequences of this sample code for an identical CDR3. J is TRBJ1-1 and V is TRBV7-2; D gene ambiguous. This CDR3 has 13 amino acids. The germline V and J ends were trimmed by 1 base and 1 base, with 4 bases remaining between them. CDR1 and CDR2 (germline): SGHTA, FQGNSA. The CDR3 DNA reads as TGTGCCAGCAGCTTAGACCGGAACACTGAAGCTTTCTTT. Encoded protein: CASSLDRNTEAFF. The full variable domain, completed using reference TRBV7-2 and TRBJ1-1, is GAGVSQSPSNKVTEKGKDVELRCDPISGHTALYWYRQSLGQGLEFLIYFQGNSAPDKSGLPSDRFSAERTGGSVSTLTIQRTQQEDSAVYLCASSLDRNTEAFFGQGTRLTVV.

This sequence joins TRBV5-1 and TRBJ2-1; the match to TRBD2 covers 11 bases. This CDR3 has 16 residues. The ends lost 4 bases at V and 9 bases at J; junction bases unmatched: 12. In germline, CDR1 is SGHRS, CDR2 YFSETQ. The CDR3 bases are TGCGCCAGCAGCCAAGCTAGTAGCGGGAGGGCCTCTGAGCAGTTCTTC. This translates into CASSQASSGRASEQFF.

V gene TRBV19 combines with J gene TRBJ1-1, with 7 positions matching TRBD1. Germline loops: CDR1 LNHDA, CDR2 SQIVND (reference sequence). The V gene end was trimmed by 5 bases and the J gene end by 0 bases; junction bases not matched to a gene: 12. This CDR3 is 17 amino acids long. The CDR3 DNA is TGTGCCAGTAGTGCCTCCGGGACAGACACCATGAACACTGAAGCTTTCTTT. It encodes CASSASGTDTMNTEAFF.

The chain employs TRBV11-2 and TRBJ2-2, with 10 bases that match TRBD2. The CDR3 has 16 amino acids. The ends lost 4 bases at V and 7 bases at J; junction bases unmatched: 9. Germline V gives CDR1 SGHAT, CDR2 FQNNGV. CDR3 in DNA: TGTGCCAGCAGCTCCGTCCTAGCGGGAGACGTCGGGGAGCTGTTTTTT. Its translation is CASSSVLAGDVGELFF. Filled out from reference TRBV11-2 and TRBJ2-2, the complete variable domain reads EAGVAQSPRYKIIEKRQSVAFWCNPISGHATLYWYQQILGQGPKLLIQFQNNGVVDDSQLPKDRFSAERLKGVDSTLKIQPAKLEDSAVYLCASSSVLAGDVGELFFGEGSRLTVL.

This clone was picked up one time. The chain has TRBV12-3 or TRBV12-4 and TRBJ1-1; TRBD1 might be the D (5 bases). The CDR3 consists of 13 residues. The V end was cut by 7 bases, the J end by 4 bases, with 13 bases between. The CDR3 DNA follows: TGTGCCAGCACTACACCGGGGCCCACTGAAGCTTTCTTT. Translating it yields CASTTPGPTEAFF.

V is TRBV7-8 and J is TRBJ2-7; D uncertain. CDR1 and CDR2 from the germline V gene are SGHVS and FQNEAQ. V was cut by 6 bases and J by 9 bases, with 18 bases left in between. This CDR3 contains 13 residues. The CDR3 here is CASRPLGISGQYF. In nucleotides, the CDR3 is TGTGCCAGCAGACCTCTCGGAATCTCCGGGCAGTACTTC. Drawing the rest from reference TRBV7-8 and TRBJ2-7, the complete variable domain is GAGVSQSPRYKVAKRGQDVALRCDPISGHVSLFWYQQALGQGPEFLTYFQNEAQLDKSGLPSDRFFAERPEGSVSTLKIQRTQQEDSAVYLCASRPLGISGQYFGPGTRLTVT.

The genes are TRBV24-1 and TRBJ2-7; D not resolved. The CDR3 is 13 amino acids. In germline, CDR1 is KGHDR, CDR2 SFDVKD. The V gene lost 2 bases and the J gene lost 5 bases, with 9 bases spanning the gap. Written as DNA, the CDR3 is TGTGCCACCAGTGATTCTCCGAGCGACGAGCAGTACTTC. It translates to CATSDSPSDEQYF.

The chain joins TRBV30 to TRBJ2-5; D call uncertain. V dropped 5 bases and J dropped 2 bases, with 12 bases sitting between them. This CDR3 has 13 amino acids. CDR1 is GTSNPN, CDR2 SVGIG, per germline (reference sequence). This chain's CDR3 is CAWDRGAQETQYF. CDR3 nucleotides: TGTGCCTGGGACCGTGGAGCGCAAGAGACCCAGTACTTC.

This sequence joins TRBV10-3 and TRBJ2-7; 7 bases line up with TRBD2. The CDR3 runs to 14 residues. J gave up 0 bases and V 5 bases, and 4 bases lay outside the gene matches. The V gene's germline CDR1 is ENHRY and CDR2 SYGVKD. CDR3 residues: CAISPGTNSYEQYF. The CDR3 DNA follows: TGTGCCATCAGTCCCGGGACTAACTCCTACGAGCAGTACTTC.

The CDR3 sequence is CASSPLGDVTGELFF. DNA of the CDR3: TGCGCCAGCAGCCCTCTTGGGGATGTCACCGGGGAGCTGTTTTTT. This chain links TRBV5-1 with TRBJ2-2, with D unresolved. CDR1 is SGHRS, CDR2 YFSETQ, per germline. This CDR3 comprises 15 residues. V lost 4 bases and J 4 bases, leaving 14 bases between the germline ends.